This T cell receptor (beta chain) is from a study of T cell responses to AZD1222 COVID-19 vaccine. A single count supports this clone. As yet, its antigen is unknown. Overall study findings and caveats: Across the whole spike, CD4 TCRs peaked at regions 160-218 and 743-854.

The ends were cut back, 5 bases at V and 6 bases at J, with 11 bases in the middle. Germline V CDR1 and CDR2: KGHSH, LQKENI. The CDR3 spans 13 residues. Clones were sequenced by immunoSEQ multiplex PCR, and TCRdb holds only the in-frame ones, with some missing. The sample includes hundreds of thousands of clones, approximately 94% of them seen just once. The sequence was collected from an adult in good health. This specimen was peripheral blood, taken on day 0 of MenACWY control vaccination. V is TRBV18 and J is TRBJ1-5; D is ambiguous. The CDR3 coding sequence is TGTGCCAGCTCATATGACGGGGTTCAGCCCCAGCATTTT. Amino acid sequence: CASSYDGVQPQHF. Full variable domain (rest looked up from reference TRBV18 and TRBJ1-5): NAGVMQNPRHLVRRRGQEARLRCSPMKGHSHVYWYRQLPEEGLKFMVYLQKENIIDESGMPKERFSAEFPKEGPSILRIQQVVRGDSAAYFCASSYDGVQPQHFGDGTRLSIL.